The source of this TCR beta chain is a study of cytomegalovirus exposure and HLA in healthy donors. The PCR made use of 60 Vbeta and 13 Jbeta primers. The repertoire was sequenced with immunoSEQ multiplex PCR; TCRdb's copy has only in-frame clones and lacks some. The data contain approximately 77,000 clones, over 70% of them singletons. The ends were cut back, 3 bases at V and 7 bases at J, with 18 bases in the middle. Looked up from germline, CDR1 is KGHSH and CDR2 is LQKENI. This CDR3 region has 16 residues. The sequenced material came from PBMCs. The receptor was isolated from a middle-aged woman in good health and CMV-seronegative. This sequence joins TRBV18 and TRBJ2-2, with a tentative D call TRBD1 (6 bases). CDR3 sequence (DNA): TGTGCCAGCTCACCTCCGACAGGACTTGGGATCGGGGAGCTGTTTTTT. Translating gives CASSPPTGLGIGELFF. Combining the CDR3 with reference TRBV18 and TRBJ2-2 gives the whole variable domain NAGVMQNPRHLVRRRGQEARLRCSPMKGHSHVYWYRQLPEEGLKFMVYLQKENIIDESGMPKERFSAEFPKEGPSILRIQQVVRGDSAAYFCASSPPTGLGIGELFFGEGSRLTVL.